Below are 12 T cell receptor beta chains sequenced from a single sample in a study of PD-L1 blockade in urothelial cancer. Only in-frame clones appear in the TCRdb table, and some are missing; sequencing was by immunoSEQ multiplex PCR. The repertoire holds about 85,000 clones, with about 83% as singletons. Time point here: pretreatment peripheral blood. The sample was PBMCs, taken around atezolizumab (anti-PD-L1) treatment. The receptors shown here come from a man in his fifties or sixties with urothelial cancer.

This clone was seen a few times. Here the CDR3 reads CASSPQTAGYGYTF. The CDR3 coding sequence is TGTGCCAGCAGCCCTCAAACTGCGGGATATGGCTACACCTTC. The genes are TRBV16 and TRBJ1-2; no definite D call. The CDR3 is made up of 14 amino acids. The germline gives CDR1 KGHSY, CDR2 FQNENV. V shed 4 bases and J shed 5 bases, with 14 bases lying between them.

The chain carries TRBV19 and TRBJ2-7; 8 nucleotides align to TRBD1. The CDR3 consists of 14 residues. The V and J ends lost 7 bases and 2 bases, in that order; junction bases with no gene match: 7. Germline V gene data show CDR1 as LNHDA and CDR2 as SQIVND (reference sequence). The CDR3 protein is CASIRTGPAYEQYF. CDR3 bases: TGTGCCAGTATAAGGACAGGGCCTGCCTACGAGCAGTACTTC.

This clone was observed a single time. This chain links TRBV27 with TRBJ1-6; 9 nucleotides line up with TRBD1. Germline trimming cut 5 bases from V and 7 bases from J; bases unmatched to any gene: 12. Germline lookup yields CDR1 MNHEY and CDR2 SMNVEV (reference sequence). This CDR3 has 17 amino acids. As DNA, the CDR3 is TGTGCCAGCAGTAGGACAGGGGATCCTACCATGAATTCACCCCTCCACTTT. Translating gives CASSRTGDPTMNSPLHF.

V is TRBV10-2 and J is TRBJ1-2; a weak D match, TRBD1 (5 bases). CDR1 is WSHSY and CDR2 is SAAADI in the germline V gene. V was pared by 4 bases and J by 7 bases, with 10 bases between. The CDR3 has 12 amino acids. CDR3 residues: CASSGGTSGYTF. The CDR3 bases are TGCGCCAGCAGTGGGGGGACTTCTGGCTACACCTTC.

V usage is TRBV2 and J usage is TRBJ2-7; TRBD2 is a possible D gene (7 bases). V lost 9 bases and J 6 bases, leaving 24 bases between the germline ends. Looked up from germline, CDR1 is SNHLY and CDR2 is FYNNEI. CDR3 length equals 15 residues. The CDR3 coding sequence is TGTGCCAGGGGGAATGGGGGGGGCTTAAAAGGCGAGCAGTACTTC. Its protein is CARGNGGGLKGEQYF.

This clone showed up just once. CDR3 in DNA: TGTGCCAGCAAAGGGGGGGTCACTGAAGCTTTCTTT. Translated, it gives CASKGGVTEAFF. The chain couples TRBV28 to TRBJ1-1, with a tentative D call TRBD1 (6 bases). In germline, CDR1 is MDHEN, CDR2 SYDVKM. Trimming removed 7 bases from V and 4 bases from J, with 10 bases in between. The CDR3 extends over 12 amino acids.

The rearrangement joins TRBV9 to TRBJ2-1, with D possibly TRBD2 on 6 matching bases. CDR1 is SGDLS, CDR2 YYNGEE, per germline. The ends were cut back, 0 bases at V and 10 bases at J, with 17 bases in the middle. This CDR3 comprises 15 residues. CDR3 bases: TGTGCCAGCAGCGTAGAGGGCGGGGCGGTTTTGGAGCAGTTCTTC. Protein sequence: CASSVEGGAVLEQFF.

This sequence joins TRBV5-4 and TRBJ2-1; 10 bases are shared with TRBD1. This CDR3 contains 16 residues. The trim removed 4 bases at V and 8 bases at J, leaving 12 bases unmatched. CDR1 and CDR2 (germline): SGHNT, YYREEE (reference sequence). The chain's CDR3 is CASSGTGTGDSYEQFF. The CDR3 DNA is TGTGCCAGCAGCGGAACCGGGACAGGGGATTCTTATGAGCAGTTCTTC.

V and J are TRBV5-4 and TRBJ2-1; TRBD2 agrees at 8 bases. CDR1 is SGHNT and CDR2 is YYREEE in the germline V gene (reference sequence). CDR3 length equals 15 residues. V lost 1 base, J lost 7 bases, and 7 bases stayed unmatched. The CDR3: CASSLSAGGGNEQFF. CDR3 sequence (DNA): TGTGCCAGCAGCTTGTCGGCGGGGGGAGGGAATGAGCAGTTCTTC.

V is TRBV25-1 and J is TRBJ2-5; 11 bases fit TRBD1. The J segment lost 4 bases and the V segment lost 4 bases, leaving 2 bases of the junction unmatched. The V gene's germline CDR1 is MGHDK and CDR2 SYGVNS. The CDR3 contains 14 residues. The CDR3 nucleotides are TGTGCCAGCAGTGGGGGACAGGGGGGAGAGACCCAGTACTTC. Its translation is CASSGGQGGETQYF.

The chain uses TRBV5-5 and TRBJ1-3; D is unresolved. Trimming took 0 bases from V and 0 from J, leaving 7 bases between them. Germline V gene lookup returns CDR1 SGHKS and CDR2 YYEKEE (reference sequence). The length of the CDR3 is 15 residues. The CDR3 here is CASSLERFSGNTIYF. The CDR3 DNA follows: TGTGCCAGCAGCTTGGAACGGTTCTCTGGAAACACCATATATTTT.

The rearrangement uses TRBV7-8 and TRBJ2-5; possible D gene TRBD2, 6 bases. The germline gives CDR1 SGHVS, CDR2 FQNEAQ. The V and J ends lost 8 bases and 5 bases respectively, with 18 bases between them. This CDR3 is 14 amino acids long. Here the CDR3 reads CASGGPPRGETQYF. In nucleotides, the CDR3 is TGTGCCAGCGGGGGACCCCCCCGGGGGGAGACCCAGTACTTC.